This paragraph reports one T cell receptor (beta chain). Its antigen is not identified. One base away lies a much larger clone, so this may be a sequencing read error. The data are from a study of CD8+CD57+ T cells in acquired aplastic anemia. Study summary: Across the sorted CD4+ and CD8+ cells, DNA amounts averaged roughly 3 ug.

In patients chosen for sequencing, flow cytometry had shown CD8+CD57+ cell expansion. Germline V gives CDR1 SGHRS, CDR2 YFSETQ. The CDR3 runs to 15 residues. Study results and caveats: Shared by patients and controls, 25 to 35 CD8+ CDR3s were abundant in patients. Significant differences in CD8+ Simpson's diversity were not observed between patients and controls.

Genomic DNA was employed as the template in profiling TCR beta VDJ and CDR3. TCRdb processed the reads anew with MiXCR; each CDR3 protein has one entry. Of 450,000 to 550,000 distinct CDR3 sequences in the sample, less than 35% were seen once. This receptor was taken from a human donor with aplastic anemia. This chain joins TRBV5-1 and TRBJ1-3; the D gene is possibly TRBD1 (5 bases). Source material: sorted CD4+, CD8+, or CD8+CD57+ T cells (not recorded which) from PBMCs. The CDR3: CASGLDIGSGNTIYF. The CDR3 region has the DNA TGCGCCAGCGGCTTGGACATAGGCTCTGGAAACACCATATATTTT.